This TCR beta chain was documented in a study of blood T cell repertoires in COVID-19. This clone has just a few counts. CDR3 size: 14 residues. The junction had 5 bases not matched to a gene; V was cut back by 6 bases and J by 4 bases. CDR1 and CDR2 from the germline V gene are WSHSY and SAAADI. Sequencing was performed with immunoSEQ multiplex PCR; in TCRdb, only in-frame clones are kept and a portion is missing. Of fewer than 350,000 clones in the sample, about 89% were seen once. Specimen: peripheral blood. The rearrangement links TRBV10-2 to TRBJ1-1; the match to TRBD1 covers 10 bases. This receptor was identified in a man aged 40-49 years with acute or convalescent COVID-19. CDR3 loop: CASSRQGAGTEAFF. CDR3 nucleotide sequence: TGCGCCAGCAGCAGACAGGGGGCAGGCACTGAAGCTTTCTTT.